This TCR beta chain came from a study of technical replicates of blood from several donors. Measured with immunoSEQ multiplex PCR; TCRdb has only the in-frame clones, and not every one. The table shows about 59,000 clones, with 93% occurring only once. The CDR3 runs 15 residues. CDR1 is LNHDA and CDR2 is SQIVND in the germline V gene (reference sequence). V dropped 6 bases and J dropped 1; count of bases not matched to a gene: 9. V and J are TRBV19 and TRBJ2-7; the match to TRBD2 covers 7 bases. Material for sequencing was PBMCs. The source is a human donor in good health. Some clones in this sample may be carry-over from other donors' samples. The CDR3 DNA reads as TGTGCCAGTAGGGACCTGTGGGAGGGATCCTACGAGCAGTACTTC. As protein: CASRDLWEGSYEQYF.